This TCR beta chain was recorded in a study of cytomegalovirus exposure and HLA in healthy donors. At the level of the study: HLA-typed donors were the source of about 85 million unique TCRs, which an early data release held. Overall study results and limits: Reported results showed that the classifier diagnosed cytomegalovirus status with high specificity and sensitivity. The authors later found HLA-associated TCR beta chains more clonally expanded than equally common others.

Details on this clone: Its antigen is not identified.

Germline CDR1 reads LGHNA; CDR2 reads YSLEER. Between the trimmed V and J ends, which lost 0 bases and 3 bases, there was a span of 9 bases. The CDR3 runs 14 residues. As for the donors, each was a healthy bone marrow donor. With 60 Vbeta and 13 Jbeta primers, the PCR was carried out. Produced via immunoSEQ multiplex PCR; TCRdb's table is partial and in-frame only. The sample carries some 180,000 clones, around 82% recorded once. The TCR sequence derives from a man in his forties in good health and CMV-seropositive. This chain links TRBV4-3 with TRBJ2-7; no clear D gene. Sequenced material: PBMCs. This chain's CDR3 is CASSQDPTVYEQYF. The CDR3 nucleotides are TGCGCCAGCAGCCAAGACCCGACTGTCTACGAGCAGTACTTC.